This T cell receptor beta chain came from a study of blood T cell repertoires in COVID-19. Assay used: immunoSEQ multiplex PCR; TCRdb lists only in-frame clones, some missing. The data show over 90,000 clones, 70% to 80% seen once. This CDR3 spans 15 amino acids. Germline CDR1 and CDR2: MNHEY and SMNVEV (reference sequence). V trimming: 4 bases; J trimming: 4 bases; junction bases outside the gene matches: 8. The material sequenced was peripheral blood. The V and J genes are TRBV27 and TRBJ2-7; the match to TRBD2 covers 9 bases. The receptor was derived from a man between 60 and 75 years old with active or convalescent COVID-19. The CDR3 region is CASSCLAGQLYEQYV. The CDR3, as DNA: TGTGCCAGCAGTTGTCTAGCGGGACAGCTTTACGAGCAGTACGTC.